A selection of T cell receptor beta chains follows, all from one sample in a study of early T cells in non-severe SARS-CoV-2 infection. MiXCR was run by TCRdb on the 5' RACE reads, yielding one entry per CDR3 protein. The table records some 36,000 distinct CDR3 sequences, 5.5% to 8% of them present only once. The material was whole blood, obtained at baseline. These receptors came from an adult who was a healthcare worker with PCR-confirmed SARS-CoV-2 infection or an uninfected control (not recorded which). Each CDR3 is given with its conserved first and last residue.

TRBJ1-1 | TRBV20-1 | CSASRQGLLEAFF
TRBJ2-7 | TRBV12-3/TRBV12-4 | CASSQTGPREQYF
TRBJ2-7 | TRBV2 | CASSEGRHEQYF
TRBJ2-1 | TRBV15 | CATSRVGGVLNEQFF
TRBJ2-1 | TRBV29-1 | CSVEEAWNEQFF
TRBJ1-2 | TRBV29-1 | CSVAKGASTNYGYTF
TRBJ2-3 | TRBV6-6 | CASSQLAGGPDTQYF
TRBJ2-1 | TRBV4-2 | CASSQGTLFSMNWLAGNYNEQFF
TRBJ1-3 | TRBV19 | CASSLQGTGNTIYF
TRBJ2-1 | TRBV6-4 | CASSNGSSYNEQFF
TRBJ2-3 | TRBV10-3 | CAISESTSENTDTQYF
TRBJ1-5 | TRBV2 | CASSGGTGPQPQHF
TRBJ1-6 | TRBV28 | CASSLTGGNSPLHF
TRBJ2-3 | TRBV24-1 | CATSDRTSGGKTDTQYF
TRBJ1-4 | TRBV7-9 | CASSFGTVLNEKLFF
TRBJ2-1 | TRBV3-2 | CASSQADTTAYNEQFF
TRBJ1-1 | TRBV7-2 | CASKAGHSYTEAFF
TRBJ1-2 | TRBV5-4 | CASTPQGVRAYGYTF
TRBJ2-1 | TRBV7-3 | CASSPGEENEQFF
TRBJ2-2 | TRBV5-1 | CASTRSMNTGELFF
TRBJ1-2 | TRBV12-3/TRBV12-4 | CASSLEGSRGYTF
TRBJ2-7 | TRBV19 | CASRGRGRYEQYF
TRBJ2-6 | TRBV28 | CASSFPSGANVLTF
TRBJ1-2 | TRBV12-3/TRBV12-4 | CASSPRGSGYTF
TRBJ1-5 | TRBV6-1 | CASSEAEVKPQHF